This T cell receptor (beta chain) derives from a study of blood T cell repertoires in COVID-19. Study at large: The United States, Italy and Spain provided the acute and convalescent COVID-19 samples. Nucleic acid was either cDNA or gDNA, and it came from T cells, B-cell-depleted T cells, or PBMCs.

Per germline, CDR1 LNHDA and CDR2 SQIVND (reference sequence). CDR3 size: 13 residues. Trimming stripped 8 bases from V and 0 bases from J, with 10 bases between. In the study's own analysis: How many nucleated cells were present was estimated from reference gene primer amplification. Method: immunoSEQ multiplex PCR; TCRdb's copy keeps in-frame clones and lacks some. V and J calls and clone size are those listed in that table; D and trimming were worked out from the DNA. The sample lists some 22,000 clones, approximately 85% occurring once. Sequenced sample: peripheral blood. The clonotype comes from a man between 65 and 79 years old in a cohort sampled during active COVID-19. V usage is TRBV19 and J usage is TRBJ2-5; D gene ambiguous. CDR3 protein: CASQEEYQETQYF. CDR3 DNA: TGTGCCAGTCAAGAAGAGTACCAAGAGACCCAGTACTTC.